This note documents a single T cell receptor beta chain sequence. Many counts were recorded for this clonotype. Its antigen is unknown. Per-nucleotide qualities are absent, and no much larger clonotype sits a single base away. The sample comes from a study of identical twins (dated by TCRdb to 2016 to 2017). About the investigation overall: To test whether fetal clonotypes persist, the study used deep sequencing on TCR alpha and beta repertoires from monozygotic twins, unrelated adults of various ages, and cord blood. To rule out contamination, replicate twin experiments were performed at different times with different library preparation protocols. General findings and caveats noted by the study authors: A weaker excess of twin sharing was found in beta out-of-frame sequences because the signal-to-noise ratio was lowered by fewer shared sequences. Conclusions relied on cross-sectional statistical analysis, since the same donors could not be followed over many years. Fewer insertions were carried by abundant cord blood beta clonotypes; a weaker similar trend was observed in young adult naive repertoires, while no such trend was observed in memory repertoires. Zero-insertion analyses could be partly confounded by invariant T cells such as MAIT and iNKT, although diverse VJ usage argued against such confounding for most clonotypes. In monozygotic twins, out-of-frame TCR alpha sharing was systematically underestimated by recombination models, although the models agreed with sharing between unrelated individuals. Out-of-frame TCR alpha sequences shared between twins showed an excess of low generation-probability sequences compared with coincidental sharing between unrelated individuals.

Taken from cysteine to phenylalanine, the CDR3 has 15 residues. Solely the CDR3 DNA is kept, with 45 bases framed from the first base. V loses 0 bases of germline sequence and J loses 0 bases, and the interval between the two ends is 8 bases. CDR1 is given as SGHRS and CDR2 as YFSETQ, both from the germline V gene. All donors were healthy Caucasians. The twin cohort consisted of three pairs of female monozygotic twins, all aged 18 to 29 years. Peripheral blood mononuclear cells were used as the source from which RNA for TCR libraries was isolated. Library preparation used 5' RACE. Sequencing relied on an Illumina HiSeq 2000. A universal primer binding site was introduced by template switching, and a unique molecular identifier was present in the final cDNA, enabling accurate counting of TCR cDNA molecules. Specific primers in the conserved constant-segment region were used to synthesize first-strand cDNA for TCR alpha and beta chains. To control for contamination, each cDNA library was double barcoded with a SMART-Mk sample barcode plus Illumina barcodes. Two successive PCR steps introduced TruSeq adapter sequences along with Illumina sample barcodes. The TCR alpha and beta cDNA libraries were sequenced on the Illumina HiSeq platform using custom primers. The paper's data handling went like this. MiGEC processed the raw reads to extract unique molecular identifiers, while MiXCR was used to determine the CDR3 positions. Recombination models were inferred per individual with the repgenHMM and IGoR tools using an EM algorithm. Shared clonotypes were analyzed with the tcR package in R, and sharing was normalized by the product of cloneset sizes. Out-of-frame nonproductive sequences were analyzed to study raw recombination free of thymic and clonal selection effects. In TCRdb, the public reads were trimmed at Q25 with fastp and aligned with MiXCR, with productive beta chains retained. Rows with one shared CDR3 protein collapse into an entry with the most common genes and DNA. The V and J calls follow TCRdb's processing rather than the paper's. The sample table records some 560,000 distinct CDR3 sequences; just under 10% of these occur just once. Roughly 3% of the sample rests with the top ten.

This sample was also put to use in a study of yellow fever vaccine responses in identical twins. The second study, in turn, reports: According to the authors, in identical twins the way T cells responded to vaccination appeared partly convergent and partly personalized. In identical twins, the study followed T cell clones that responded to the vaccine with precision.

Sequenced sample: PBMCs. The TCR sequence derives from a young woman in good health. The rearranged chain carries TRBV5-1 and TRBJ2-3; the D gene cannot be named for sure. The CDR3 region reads CASSLDKPSTDTQYF. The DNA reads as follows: TGCGCCAGCAGCTTGGATAAGCCTAGCACAGATACGCAGTATTTT.